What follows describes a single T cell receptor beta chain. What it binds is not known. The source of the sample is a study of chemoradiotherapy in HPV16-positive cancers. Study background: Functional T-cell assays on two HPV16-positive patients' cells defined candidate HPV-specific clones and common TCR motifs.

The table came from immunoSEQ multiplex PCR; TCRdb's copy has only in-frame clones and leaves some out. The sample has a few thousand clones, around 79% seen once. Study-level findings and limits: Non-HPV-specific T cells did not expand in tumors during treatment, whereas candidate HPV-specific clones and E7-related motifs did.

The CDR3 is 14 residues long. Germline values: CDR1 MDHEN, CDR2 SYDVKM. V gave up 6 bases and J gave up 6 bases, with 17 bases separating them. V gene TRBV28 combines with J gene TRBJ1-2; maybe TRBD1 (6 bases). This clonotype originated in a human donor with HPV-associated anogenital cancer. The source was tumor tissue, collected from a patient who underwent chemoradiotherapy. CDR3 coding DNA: TGTGCCAGCAGCTTACAGGGTTTGAGGGATGGCTACACCTTC. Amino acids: CASSLQGLRDGYTF.